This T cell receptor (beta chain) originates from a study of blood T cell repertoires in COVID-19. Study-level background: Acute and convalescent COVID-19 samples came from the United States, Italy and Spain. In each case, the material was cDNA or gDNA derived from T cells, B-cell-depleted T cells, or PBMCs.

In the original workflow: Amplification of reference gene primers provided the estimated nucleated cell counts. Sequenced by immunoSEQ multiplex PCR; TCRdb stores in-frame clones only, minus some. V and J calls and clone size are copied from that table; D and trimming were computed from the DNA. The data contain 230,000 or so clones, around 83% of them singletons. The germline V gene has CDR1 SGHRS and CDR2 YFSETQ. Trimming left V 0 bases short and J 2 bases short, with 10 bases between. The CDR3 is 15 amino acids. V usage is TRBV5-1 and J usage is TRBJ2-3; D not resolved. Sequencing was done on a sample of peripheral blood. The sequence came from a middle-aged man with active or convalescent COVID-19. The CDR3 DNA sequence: TGCGCCAGCAGCTTGGATGCGTCCCACACAGATACGCAGTATTTT. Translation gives CASSLDASHTDTQYF. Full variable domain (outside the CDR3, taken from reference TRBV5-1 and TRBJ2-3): KAGVTQTPRYLIKTRGQQVTLSCSPISGHRSVSWYQQTPGQGLQFLFEYFSETQRNKGNFPGRFSGRQFSNSRSEMNVSTLELGDSALYLCASSLDASHTDTQYFGPGTRLTVL.